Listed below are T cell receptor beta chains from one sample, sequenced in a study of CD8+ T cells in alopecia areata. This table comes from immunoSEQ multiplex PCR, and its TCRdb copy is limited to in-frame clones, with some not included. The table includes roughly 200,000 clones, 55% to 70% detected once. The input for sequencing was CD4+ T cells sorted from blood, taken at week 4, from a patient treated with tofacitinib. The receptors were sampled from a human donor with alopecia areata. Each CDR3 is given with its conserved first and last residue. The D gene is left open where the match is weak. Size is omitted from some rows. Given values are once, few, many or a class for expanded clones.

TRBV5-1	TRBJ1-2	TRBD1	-	TGCGCCAGCGGAAGGGACAGGGTGGTTGGCTACACCTTC	CASGRDRVVGYTF
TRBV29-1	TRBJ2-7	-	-	TGCAGCGTTGGACTAGGTCAGAGCTCCTACGAGCAGTACTTC	CSVGLGQSSYEQYF
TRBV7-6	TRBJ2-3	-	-	TGTGCCAGCAGCTTCGGGAGCACAGATACGCAGTATTTT	CASSFGSTDTQYF
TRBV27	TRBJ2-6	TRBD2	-	TGTGCCAGCAGTTTCGGGAGGGGGTCTGGGGCCAACGTCCTGACTTTC	CASSFGRGSGANVLTF
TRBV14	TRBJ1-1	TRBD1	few	TGTGCCAGCAGCCAAGTGGGACAGCTGACGGCTTTCTTT	CASSQVGQLTAFF
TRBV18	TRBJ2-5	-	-	TGTGCCAGCTCACCCCCTAGCGTTGGAGGGGAGACCCAGTACTTC	CASSPPSVGGETQYF
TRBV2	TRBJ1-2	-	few	TGTGCCAGCTCTTACGAGACGGGGGTGGCTGGCTACACCTTC	CASSYETGVAGYTF
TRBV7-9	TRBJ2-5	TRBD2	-	TGTGCCAGCAGCCCCACGGGACTAGCGAACCAAGAGACCCAGTACTTC	CASSPTGLANQETQYF
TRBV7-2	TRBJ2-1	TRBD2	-	TGTGCCAGCAGCCCGGTAGCGGGGAGGGATGAGCAGTTCTTC	CASSPVAGRDEQFF
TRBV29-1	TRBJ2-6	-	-	TGCAGGGAAGGACTCCACCTTATACCTGGGGCCAACGTCCTGACTTTC	CREGLHLIPGANVLTF